A single sample gave rise to the 4 T cell receptor beta chains below, sequenced in a study of cytomegalovirus exposure and HLA in healthy donors. 60 Vbeta and 13 Jbeta primers were used in PCR. The repertoire was sequenced with immunoSEQ multiplex PCR; TCRdb's copy has only in-frame clones and lacks some. The sample consists of 90,000 to 110,000 clones, roughly 79% of them appearing once. Input material: PBMCs. All receptors derive from a woman aged 25-40 years in good health and CMV-seronegative.

The rearrangement links TRBV7-9 to TRBJ2-7; D is possibly TRBD2 (6 bases). Trimming cost V 1 base and J 3 bases, with 13 bases left between them. Germline CDR1 SEHNR, CDR2 FQNEAQ (reference sequence). This CDR3 comprises 15 residues. CDR3 sequence (DNA): TGTGCCAGCAGCTTAGGACCTCCTAGCGTCTACGAGCAGTACTTC. Protein sequence: CASSLGPPSVYEQYF.

This clone was picked up one time. The chain carries TRBV6-6 and TRBJ2-5; no definite D call. This CDR3 comprises 11 residues. Germline V gene sequence: CDR1 MNHNY, CDR2 SVGAGI (reference sequence). V was cut by 3 bases and J by 5 bases, with 4 bases left in between. The CDR3 DNA reads TGTGCCAGCAGTTATGAGGAGACCCAGTACTTC. This translates into CASSYEETQYF.

The genes are TRBV19 and TRBJ1-1, with a tentative D call TRBD1 (5 bases). The CDR3 has 14 residues. V gave up 6 bases and J gave up 6 bases, with 17 bases separating them. The germline gives CDR1 LNHDA, CDR2 SQIVND (reference sequence). DNA for the CDR3: TGTGCCAGTAGCCGTCCGGGACTTTACGCTGAAGCTTTCTTT. It yields the protein CASSRPGLYAEAFF.

This chain links TRBV6-5 with TRBJ2-7; TRBD1 aligns across 12 bases. The length of the CDR3 is 16 residues. The germline CDR1 and CDR2 sequences are MNHEY and SVGAGI. The V segment lost 4 bases and the J segment 6 bases; nucleotides outside the gene matches: 10. The CDR3 nucleotides are TGTGCCAGCAGTTTCGCAACCGGGACAGGGGGCAGCGAGCAGTACTTC. It encodes CASSFATGTGGSEQYF.